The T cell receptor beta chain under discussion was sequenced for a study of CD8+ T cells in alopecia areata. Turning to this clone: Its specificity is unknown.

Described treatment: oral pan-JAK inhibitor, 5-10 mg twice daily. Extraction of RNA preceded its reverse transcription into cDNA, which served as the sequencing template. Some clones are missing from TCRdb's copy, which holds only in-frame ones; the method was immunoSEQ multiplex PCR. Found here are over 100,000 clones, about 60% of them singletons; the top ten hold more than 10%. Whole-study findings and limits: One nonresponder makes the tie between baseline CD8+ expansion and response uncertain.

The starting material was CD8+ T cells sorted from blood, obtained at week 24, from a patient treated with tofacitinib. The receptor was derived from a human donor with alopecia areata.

The CDR3 region is CASSEGPSDSTDTQYF. CDR3 coding DNA: TGTGCCAGCAGTGAAGGGCCCTCGGATAGCACAGATACGCAGTATTTT. This chain uses TRBV2 with TRBJ2-3; no definite D call. V lost 1 base and J 0 bases, leaving 11 bases between the germline ends. CDR1 is SNHLY and CDR2 is FYNNEI in the germline V gene. CDR3 length: 16 residues.